These 11 T cell receptor beta chains were sequenced from one sample in a study of breast tumors, draining lymph nodes, adjacent tissues. Axillary draining lymph nodes of breast cancer patients supplied the node samples. MiXCR, applied by TCRdb to the multiplex PCR reads, yields one record per CDR3 protein. The data hold approximately 230,000 distinct CDR3 sequences, with roughly a third observed a single time. The sample comprised axillary lymph node tissue. The receptor set was obtained from a female donor with breast cancer. Some clones in this sample may be carry-over from other donors' samples.

Many counts were recorded for this clonotype. V usage is TRBV9 and J usage is TRBJ2-6, with 7 bases aligning to TRBD1. Losses at the gene ends were 7 bases for V and 2 bases for J; bases not matched to a gene: 6. This CDR3 contains 15 residues. The germline CDR1 and CDR2 sequences are SGDLS and YYNGEE. The CDR3 here is CASSTGSPGANVLTF. CDR3 coding DNA: TGTGCCAGCTCGACAGGGTCCCCTGGGGCCAACGTCCTGACTTTC.

Points on this clonotype: One base away lies a much larger clone, so this may be a sequencing read error. The chain couples TRBV5-5 to TRBJ2-7, with 12 bases aligning to TRBD1. Germline CDR1 SGHKS, CDR2 YYEKEE (reference sequence). V shed 4 bases, J shed 5 bases, and the junction held 16 bases outside the gene matches. The CDR3 has 18 residues. The CDR3 sequence is CASSPYVWGQGAGHEQYF. The CDR3 DNA follows: TGTGCCAGCAGCCCTTACGTCTGGGGACAGGGGGCCGGCCACGAGCAGTACTTC.

This clonotype was seen ten or more times. This chain connects TRBV19 to TRBJ2-1; 7 positions match TRBD2. Germline trimming cut 6 bases from V and 8 bases from J; bases unmatched to any gene: 13. The germline V gene encodes CDR1 LNHDA and CDR2 SQIVND (reference sequence). The CDR3 is made up of 15 amino acids. The CDR3 nucleotides read TGTGCCAGTAGCCCCCGGGGACTACTGGGCCATGAGCAGTTCTTC. The encoded protein is CASSPRGLLGHEQFF.

This clonotype has at least ten counts. The genes are TRBV2 and TRBJ2-5, with D maybe TRBD2 (6 bases). V lost 1 base, J lost 4 bases, and 13 bases lay in between. The CDR3 has 15 amino acids. Germline values: CDR1 SNHLY, CDR2 FYNNEI. The chain's CDR3 is CASSEDGGVRETQYF. CDR3 DNA sequence: TGTGCCAGCAGTGAAGACGGGGGTGTGAGAGAGACCCAGTACTTC. Combining the CDR3 with reference TRBV2 and TRBJ2-5 gives the whole variable domain EPEVTQTPSHQVTQMGQEVILRCVPISNHLYFYWYRQILGQKVEFLVSFYNNEISEKSEIFDDQFSVERPDGSNFTLKIRSTKLEDSAMYFCASSEDGGVRETQYFGPGTRLLVL.

This clonotype was recorded many times. This chain uses TRBV4-1 with TRBJ1-2; perhaps TRBD1 as D (6 bases). CDR1 and CDR2 (germline): MGHRA, YSYEKL. This CDR3 comprises 13 residues. V was cut by 2 bases and J by 8 bases, with 12 bases left in between. The CDR3 DNA reads as TGCGCCAGCAGCCAAAGGGGGGTAGAAGGCTACACCTTC. It encodes CASSQRGVEGYTF.

At least ten counts were recorded for this clonotype. Its ends do not fully match the called genes, so a read error is possible. The chain carries TRBV20-1 and TRBJ2-6; the match to TRBD2 covers 7 bases. The CDR3 sequence is 14 residues long. Germline V lookup: CDR1 DFQATT, CDR2 SNEGSKA (reference sequence). As DNA, the CDR3 is TGCAGTGCTAGTGTGGGGGGAGGGGCCACCGTCCTGACTTTC. It translates to CSASVGGGATVLTF.

The rearrangement joins TRBV3-1 to TRBJ1-3; D ambiguous. The length of the CDR3 is 16 residues. Trimming shortened V by 4 bases and J by 0 bases, and 13 bases separated the two germline ends. Germline values: CDR1 LGHDT, CDR2 YNNKEL (reference sequence). The CDR3 region has the DNA TGTGCCAGCAGCCGAGAGCGGCGACACTCTGGAAACACCATATATTTT. Translation gives CASSRERRHSGNTIYF.

The chain employs TRBV5-5 and TRBJ1-1; D might be TRBD1 (5 bases). Trimming pared 4 bases from V and 1 base from J, leaving 11 bases between. Germline V gene data show CDR1 as SGHKS and CDR2 as YYEKEE (reference sequence). This CDR3 is built from 14 residues. The CDR3 DNA reads TGTGCCAGCAGCCCACGGGACCGGAACACTGAAGCTTTCTTT. It yields the protein CASSPRDRNTEAFF. Full variable domain (remainder filled in from reference TRBV5-5 and TRBJ1-1): DAGVTQSPTHLIKTRGQQVTLRCSPISGHKSVSWYQQVLGQGPQFIFQYYEKEERGRGNFPDRFSARQFPNYSSELNVNALLLGDSALYLCASSPRDRNTEAFFGQGTRLTVV.

This clonotype was seen ten or more times. The chain links TRBV7-2 to TRBJ1-4; D possibly corresponds to TRBD1 (6 bases). This CDR3 has 14 amino acids. Germline CDR1 SGHTA, CDR2 FQGNSA. The V end lost 5 bases, the J end lost 3 bases, and 10 bases lay between the germline ends. CDR3 amino acids: CASSVGGANEKLFF. The CDR3 DNA reads TGTGCCAGCAGCGTAGGGGGTGCTAATGAAAAACTGTTTTTT.

This clonotype has only a few counts. This sequence may be a read error, since a much larger clone differs from it by one base. The chain has TRBV12-3 or TRBV12-4 and TRBJ1-6; D unresolved. Trimming left V 3 bases short and J 7 bases short, with 7 bases between. This CDR3 has 13 amino acids. In nucleotides, the CDR3 is TGTGCCAGCAGTTTCCAGCGAAATTCACCCCTCCACTTT. This gives the protein CASSFQRNSPLHF.

This clonotype was counted ten times or more. The gene calls are TRBV5-6 and TRBJ2-7, with TRBD2 matching over 7 bases. With 4 bases clipped from V and 3 bases from J, the junction kept 10 bases outside the gene matches. The CDR3 runs 15 residues. Germline-derived CDR1 and CDR2 are SGHDT and YYEEEE. Here the CDR3 reads CASSGRAPKSYEQYF. For the CDR3, the DNA is TGTGCCAGCAGCGGGAGGGCACCGAAGAGCTACGAGCAGTACTTC.